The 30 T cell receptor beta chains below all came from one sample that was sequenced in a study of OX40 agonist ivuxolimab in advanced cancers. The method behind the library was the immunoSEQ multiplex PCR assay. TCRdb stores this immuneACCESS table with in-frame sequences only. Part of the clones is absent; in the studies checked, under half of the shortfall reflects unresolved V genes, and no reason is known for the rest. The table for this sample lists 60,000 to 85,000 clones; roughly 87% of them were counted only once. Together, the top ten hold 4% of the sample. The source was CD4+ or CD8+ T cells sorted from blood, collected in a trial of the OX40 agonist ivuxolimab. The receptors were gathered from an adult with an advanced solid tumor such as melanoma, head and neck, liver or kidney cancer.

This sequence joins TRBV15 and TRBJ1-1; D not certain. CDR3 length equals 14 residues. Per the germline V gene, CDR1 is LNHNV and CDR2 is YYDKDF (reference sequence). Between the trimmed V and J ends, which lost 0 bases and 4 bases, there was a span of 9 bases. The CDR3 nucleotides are TGTGCCACCAGCAGAGATCAGATGGGCACTGAAGCTTTCTTT. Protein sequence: CATSRDQMGTEAFF.

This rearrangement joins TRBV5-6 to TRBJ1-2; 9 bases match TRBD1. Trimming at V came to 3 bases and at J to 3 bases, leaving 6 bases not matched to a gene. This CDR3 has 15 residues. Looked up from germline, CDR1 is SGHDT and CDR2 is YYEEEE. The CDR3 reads CASSSMDRGDYGYTF. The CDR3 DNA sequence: TGTGCCAGCAGCTCTATGGACAGGGGAGACTATGGCTACACCTTC.

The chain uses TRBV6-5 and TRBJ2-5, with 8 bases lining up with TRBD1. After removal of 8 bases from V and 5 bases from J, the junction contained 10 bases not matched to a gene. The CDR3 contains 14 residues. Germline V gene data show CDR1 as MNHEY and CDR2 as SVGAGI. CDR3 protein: CASAKNRGTETQYF. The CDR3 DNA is TGTGCCAGCGCGAAAAACAGGGGGACGGAGACCCAGTACTTC.

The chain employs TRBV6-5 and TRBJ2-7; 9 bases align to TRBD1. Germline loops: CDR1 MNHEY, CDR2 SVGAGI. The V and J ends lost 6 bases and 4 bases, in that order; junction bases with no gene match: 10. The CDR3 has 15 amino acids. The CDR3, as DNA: TGTGCCAGCAGGCGTGCGACAGGGGGAATATACGAGCAGTACTTC. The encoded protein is CASRRATGGIYEQYF.

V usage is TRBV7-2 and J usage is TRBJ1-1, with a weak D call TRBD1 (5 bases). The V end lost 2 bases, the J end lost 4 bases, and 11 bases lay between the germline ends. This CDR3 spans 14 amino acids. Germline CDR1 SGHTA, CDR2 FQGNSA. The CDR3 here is CASSLQGWGTEAFF. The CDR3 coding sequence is TGTGCCAGCAGCTTACAGGGCTGGGGCACTGAAGCTTTCTTT.

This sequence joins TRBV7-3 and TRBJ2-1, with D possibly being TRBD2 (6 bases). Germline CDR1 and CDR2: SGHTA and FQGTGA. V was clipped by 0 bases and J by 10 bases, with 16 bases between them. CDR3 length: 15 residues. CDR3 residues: CASSLTGTRPVEQFF. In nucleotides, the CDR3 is TGTGCCAGCAGCTTAACAGGGACTCGGCCTGTGGAGCAGTTCTTC.

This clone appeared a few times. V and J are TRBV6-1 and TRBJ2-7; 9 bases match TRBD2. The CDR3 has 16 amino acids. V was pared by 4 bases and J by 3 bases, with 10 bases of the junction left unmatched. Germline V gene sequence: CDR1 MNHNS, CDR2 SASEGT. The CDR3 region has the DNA TGTGCCAGCAGTGGCACGGGACTAGCAGTTAACTACGAGCAGTACTTC. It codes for CASSGTGLAVNYEQYF.

CDR3 coding DNA: TGTGCCAGCAGTTTTGGACAGGCCACAGATACGCAGTATTTT. This gives the protein CASSFGQATDTQYF. This rearrangement joins TRBV28 to TRBJ2-3; TRBD1 matches 7 bases. J was trimmed by 2 bases and V by 3 bases; bases with no gene match: 2. This CDR3 region has 14 residues. The germline CDR1 and CDR2 sequences are MDHEN and SYDVKM.

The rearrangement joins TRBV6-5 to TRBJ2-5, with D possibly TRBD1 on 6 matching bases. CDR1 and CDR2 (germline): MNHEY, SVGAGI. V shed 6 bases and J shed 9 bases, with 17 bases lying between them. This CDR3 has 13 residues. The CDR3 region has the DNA TGTGCCAGCAGGCCACAGGGAGTAACGGCCCAGTACTTC. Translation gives CASRPQGVTAQYF.

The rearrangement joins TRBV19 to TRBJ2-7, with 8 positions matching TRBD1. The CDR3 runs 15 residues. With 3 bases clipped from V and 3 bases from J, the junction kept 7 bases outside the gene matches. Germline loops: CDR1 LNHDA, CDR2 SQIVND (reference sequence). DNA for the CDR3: TGTGCCAGTAGTATCCGCAGGGGGCCAGGCTACGAGCAGTACTTC. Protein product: CASSIRRGPGYEQYF.

The CDR3 DNA reads as TGTGCCAGCAGCTTAGGTTCCGGACTAGCGGGAAAAGATACGCAGTATTTT. This translates into CASSLGSGLAGKDTQYF. J is TRBJ2-3 and V is TRBV7-9; 12 positions agree with TRBD2. The germline gives CDR1 SEHNR, CDR2 FQNEAQ (reference sequence). J lost 5 bases, V lost 1 base, and 7 bases had no gene match. The CDR3 runs 17 residues.

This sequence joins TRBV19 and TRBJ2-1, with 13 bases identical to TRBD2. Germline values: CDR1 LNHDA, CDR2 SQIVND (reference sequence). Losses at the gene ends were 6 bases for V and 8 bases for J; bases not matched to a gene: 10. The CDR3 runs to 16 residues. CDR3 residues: CASSPRTSGRIDEQFF. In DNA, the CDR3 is TGTGCCAGTAGCCCTCGGACTAGCGGGAGAATCGATGAGCAGTTCTTC.

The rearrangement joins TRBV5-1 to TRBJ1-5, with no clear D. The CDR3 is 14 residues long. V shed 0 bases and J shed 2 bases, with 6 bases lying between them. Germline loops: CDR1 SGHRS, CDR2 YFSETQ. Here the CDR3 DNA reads TGCGCCAGCAGCTTGGCCGGGGGCAATCAGCCCCAGCATTTT. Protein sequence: CASSLAGGNQPQHF.

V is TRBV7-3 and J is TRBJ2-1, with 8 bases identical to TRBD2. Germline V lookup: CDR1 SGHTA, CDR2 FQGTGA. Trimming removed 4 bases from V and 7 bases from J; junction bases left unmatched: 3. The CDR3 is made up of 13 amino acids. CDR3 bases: TGTGCCAGCAGCTCGACTAGCGTGAATGAGCAGTTCTTC. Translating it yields CASSSTSVNEQFF.

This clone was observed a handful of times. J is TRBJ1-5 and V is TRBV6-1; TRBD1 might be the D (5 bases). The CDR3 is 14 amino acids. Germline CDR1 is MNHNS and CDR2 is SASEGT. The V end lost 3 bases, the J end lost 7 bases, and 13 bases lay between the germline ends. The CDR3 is CASSESGHEQPQHF. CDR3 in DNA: TGTGCCAGCAGTGAGTCAGGGCATGAGCAGCCCCAGCATTTT.

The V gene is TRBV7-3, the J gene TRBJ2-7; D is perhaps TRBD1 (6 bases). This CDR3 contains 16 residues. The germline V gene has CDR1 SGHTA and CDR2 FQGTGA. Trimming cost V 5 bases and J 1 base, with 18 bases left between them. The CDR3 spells CASSPHRVPFSYEQYF. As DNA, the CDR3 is TGTGCCAGCAGCCCCCACAGGGTACCCTTTTCCTACGAGCAGTACTTC.

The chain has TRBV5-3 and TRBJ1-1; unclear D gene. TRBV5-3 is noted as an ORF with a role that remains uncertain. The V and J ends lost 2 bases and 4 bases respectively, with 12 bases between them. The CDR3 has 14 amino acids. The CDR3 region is CARSFASPVTEAFF. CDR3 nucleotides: TGTGCCAGAAGCTTTGCCAGCCCAGTCACTGAAGCTTTCTTT.

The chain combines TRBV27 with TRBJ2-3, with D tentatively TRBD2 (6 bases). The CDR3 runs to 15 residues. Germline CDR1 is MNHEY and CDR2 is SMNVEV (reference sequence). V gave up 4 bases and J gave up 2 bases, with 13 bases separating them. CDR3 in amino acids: CASSSPGEYTDTQYF. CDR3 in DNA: TGTGCCAGCAGTTCCCCGGGAGAGTACACAGATACGCAGTATTTT.

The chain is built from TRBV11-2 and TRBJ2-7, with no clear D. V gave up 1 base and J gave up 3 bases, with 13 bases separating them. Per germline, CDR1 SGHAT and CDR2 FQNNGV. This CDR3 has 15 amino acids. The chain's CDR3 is CASSLAQVAFYEQYF. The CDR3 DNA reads TGTGCCAGCAGCTTAGCTCAGGTAGCTTTCTACGAGCAGTACTTC.

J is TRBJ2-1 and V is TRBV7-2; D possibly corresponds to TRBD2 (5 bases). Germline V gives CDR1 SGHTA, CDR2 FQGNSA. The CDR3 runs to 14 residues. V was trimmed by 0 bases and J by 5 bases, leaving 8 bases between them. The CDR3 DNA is TGTGCCAGCAGCTTAGCGGGAGTTCACAATGAGCAGTTCTTC. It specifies CASSLAGVHNEQFF. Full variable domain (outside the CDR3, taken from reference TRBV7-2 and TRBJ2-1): GAGVSQSPSNKVTEKGKDVELRCDPISGHTALYWYRQSLGQGLEFLIYFQGNSAPDKSGLPSDRFSAERTGGSVSTLTIQRTQQEDSAVYLCASSLAGVHNEQFFGPGTRLTVL.

This CDR3 reads CASSQGQGGGNTIYF. The CDR3 DNA reads as TGTGCCAGCAGCCAAGGACAGGGTGGAGGAAACACCATATATTTT. V and J are TRBV4-2 and TRBJ1-3, with 7 bases that match TRBD1. CDR3 length: 15 amino acids. V trimming: 1 base; J trimming: 4 bases; junction bases outside the gene matches: 4. From germline, CDR1 is LGHNA and CDR2 YNFKEQ.

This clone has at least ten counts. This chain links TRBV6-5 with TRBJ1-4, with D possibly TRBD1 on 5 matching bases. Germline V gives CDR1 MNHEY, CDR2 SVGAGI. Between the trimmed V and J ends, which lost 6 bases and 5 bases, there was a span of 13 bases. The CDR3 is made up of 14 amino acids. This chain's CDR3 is CASRFREGNEKLFF. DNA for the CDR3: TGTGCCAGCAGATTCCGGGAGGGGAATGAAAAACTGTTTTTT.

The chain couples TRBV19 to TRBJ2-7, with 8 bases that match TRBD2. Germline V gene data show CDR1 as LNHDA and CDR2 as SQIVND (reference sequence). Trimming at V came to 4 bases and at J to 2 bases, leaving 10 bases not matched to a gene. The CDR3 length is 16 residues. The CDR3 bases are TGTGCCAGTAGTACCCCCGGGGGGGGTCGTACCTACGAGCAGTACTTC. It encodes CASSTPGGGRTYEQYF. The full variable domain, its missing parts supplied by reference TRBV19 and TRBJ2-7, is DGGITQSPKYLFRKEGQNVTLSCEQNLNHDAMYWYRQDPGQGLRLIYYSQIVNDFQKGDIAEGYSVSREKKESFPLTVTSAQKNPTAFYLCASSTPGGGRTYEQYFGPGTRLTVT.

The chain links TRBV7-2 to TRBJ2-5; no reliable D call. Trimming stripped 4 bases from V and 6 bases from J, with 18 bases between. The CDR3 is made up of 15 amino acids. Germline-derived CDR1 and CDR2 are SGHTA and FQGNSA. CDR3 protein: CASSSRHNGWKTQYF. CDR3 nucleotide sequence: TGTGCCAGCAGCTCCCGACATAACGGGTGGAAGACCCAGTACTTC.

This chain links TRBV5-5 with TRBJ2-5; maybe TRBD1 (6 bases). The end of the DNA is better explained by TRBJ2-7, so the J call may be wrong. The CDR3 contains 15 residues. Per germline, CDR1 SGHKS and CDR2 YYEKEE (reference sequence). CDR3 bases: TGTGCCAGCAGCCAGAAAAGTACGGACAGTACCGAGCAGTACTTC. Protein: CASSQKSTDSTEQYF.

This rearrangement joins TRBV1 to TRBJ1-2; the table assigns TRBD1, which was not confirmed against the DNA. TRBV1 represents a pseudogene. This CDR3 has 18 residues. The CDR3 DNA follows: TGCACCAGCAGCCAAGGATGCGTCTGGGACAGGGTTAACTATGGCTACACCTTC. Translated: CTSSQGCVWDRVNYGYTF.

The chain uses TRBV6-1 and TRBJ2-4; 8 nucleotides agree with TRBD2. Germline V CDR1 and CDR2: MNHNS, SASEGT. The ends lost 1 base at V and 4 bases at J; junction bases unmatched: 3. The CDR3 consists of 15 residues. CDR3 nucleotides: TGTGCCAGCAGTGAAGGTCCTAGCGGGAAAAACATTCAGTACTTC. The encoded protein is CASSEGPSGKNIQYF.

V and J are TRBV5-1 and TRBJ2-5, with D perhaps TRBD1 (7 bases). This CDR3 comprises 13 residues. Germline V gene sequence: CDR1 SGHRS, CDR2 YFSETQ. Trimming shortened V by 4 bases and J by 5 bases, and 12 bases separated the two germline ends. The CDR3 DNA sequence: TGCGCCAGCAGCGGACAGGAGGGGGAGACCCAGTACTTC. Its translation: CASSGQEGETQYF.

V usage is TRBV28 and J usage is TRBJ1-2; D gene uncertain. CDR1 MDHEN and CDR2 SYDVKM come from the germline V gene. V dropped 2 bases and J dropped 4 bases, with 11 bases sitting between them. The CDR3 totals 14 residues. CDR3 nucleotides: TGTGCCAGCAGTTTAAATAATTTCCCCTATGGCTACACCTTC. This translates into CASSLNNFPYGYTF.

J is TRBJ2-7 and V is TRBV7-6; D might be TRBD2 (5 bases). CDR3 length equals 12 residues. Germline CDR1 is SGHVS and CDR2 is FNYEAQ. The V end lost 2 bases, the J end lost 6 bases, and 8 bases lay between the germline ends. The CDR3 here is CASSLFRGEQYF. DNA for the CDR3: TGTGCCAGCAGCTTATTTCGGGGCGAGCAGTACTTC.